This is a list of T cell receptor beta chains from one sample in a study of blood T cells in healthy people across ages. One entry per CDR3 protein, called by TCRdb with MiXCR from the 5' RACE reads. The sample includes fewer than 1.5 million distinct CDR3 sequences, 42% of them seen just once. The sequencing input was blood. Source of these receptors: a woman aged 18-29 years in good health. Both conserved end residues are part of each CDR3. The D gene is left open where the match is weak. Rows may omit the clone size; those that give it use once, few, many or a size class.

abundance	v_gene	d_gene	j_gene	len	CDR3aa	CDR3nt
NA	TRBV20-1	TRBD1	TRBJ2-7	13	CSAGTAWAREQYF	TGCAGTGCAGGGACAGCCTGGGCCCGCGAGCAGTACTTC
few	TRBV28	NA	TRBJ1-3	13	CASSPHSGDTIYF	TGTGCCAGCAGTCCACATTCGGGGGACACCATATATTTT
many	TRBV9	NA	TRBJ2-3	19	CASSVVPRTLRAFRDTQYF	TGTGCCAGCAGCGTAGTTCCCAGGACCCTGAGGGCGTTTAGGGATACGCAGTATTTT
NA	TRBV29-1	NA	TRBJ1-3	14	CSVARRGGENTIYF	TGCAGCGTTGCCCGCCGGGGAGGGGAGAACACCATATATTTT
NA	TRBV7-9	NA	TRBJ2-7	16	CASSPRGALGGNEQYF	TGTGCCAGCAGCCCACGAGGGGCACTAGGAGGTAACGAGCAGTACTTC
NA	TRBV6-5	TRBD2	TRBJ2-5	14	CASTPTSGGETQYF	TGTGCCAGCACCCCGACTAGCGGTGGGGAGACCCAGTACTTC
NA	TRBV29-1	NA	TRBJ2-4	16	CSVEDGVGQSKNIQYF	TGCAGCGTTGAAGACGGGGTAGGGCAGAGCAAAAACATTCAGTACTTC
NA	TRBV7-9	TRBD1	TRBJ1-5	16	CASSATGVDGNQPQHF	TGTGCCAGCAGCGCCACAGGGGTCGATGGCAATCAGCCCCAGCATTTT
few	TRBV7-2	TRBD2	TRBJ2-3	17	CASSLVLAGGLPDTQYF	TGTGCCAGCAGCTTAGTTTTAGCGGGGGGGCTTCCAGATACGCAGTATTTT
NA	TRBV3-1	NA	TRBJ1-4	15	CASSQVGLGNEKLFF	TGTGCCAGCAGCCAAGTCGGTTTAGGTAATGAAAAACTGTTTTTT
NA	TRBV6-2/TRBV6-3	NA	TRBJ1-2	14	CASSYQSGSYGYTF	TGTGCCAGCAGTTACCAATCGGGGAGCTATGGCTACACCTTC
NA	TRBV7-9	NA	TRBJ2-3	13	CASRQTGGDTQYF	TGTGCCAGCAGGCAAACAGGAGGGGATACGCAGTATTTT
few	TRBV6-5	NA	TRBJ1-1	12	CASGMGRDEAFF	TGTGCCAGCGGCATGGGCCGAGACGAAGCTTTCTTT
few	TRBV7-2	NA	TRBJ1-4	13	CASSSGPEGKLFF	TGTGCCAGCAGCAGCGGGCCAGAGGGAAAACTGTTTTTT
few	TRBV7-9	NA	TRBJ2-1	13	CASSHGRDNEQFF	TGTGCCAGCAGCCACGGAAGGGACAATGAGCAGTTCTTC
few	TRBV5-1	NA	TRBJ2-1	13	CASSIQGVDEQFF	TGCGCCAGCAGCATACAAGGGGTGGATGAGCAGTTCTTC
few	TRBV7-9	NA	TRBJ2-3	17	CASTTITYDSNTDTQYF	TGTGCCAGCACCACTATCACATACGACAGCAACACAGATACGCAGTATTTT
NA	TRBV7-9	TRBD2	TRBJ2-3	16	CAAAGTSAMSTDTQYF	TGTGCCGCAGCGGGAACTAGCGCTATGAGCACAGATACGCAGTATTTT
many	TRBV13	NA	TRBJ1-2	12	CASSGTDYGYTF	TGTGCCAGCAGCGGAACGGACTATGGCTACACCTTC
NA	TRBV27	TRBD2	TRBJ2-5	17	CAGSRRPGGNSQETQYF	TGTGCCGGCAGCCGAAGGCCGGGGGGGAATTCCCAAGAGACCCAGTACTTC
few	TRBV20-1	NA	TRBJ1-2	12	CSARDGNYGYTF	TGCAGTGCAAGGGACGGAAACTATGGCTACACCTTC
NA	TRBV18	TRBD1	TRBJ1-2	13	CASSPTGGRDDTF	TGTGCCAGCTCACCAACAGGGGGCAGGGACGACACCTTC
NA	TRBV29-1	NA	TRBJ1-4	12	CSVGEPNEKLFF	TGCAGCGTTGGGGAGCCCAATGAAAAACTGTTTTTT
many	TRBV7-9	NA	TRBJ2-7	12	CASSRTGDEQYF	TGTGCCAGCAGTCGCACCGGGGACGAGCAGTACTTC
once	TRBV7-2	TRBD2	TRBJ2-1	14	CASLPASGSDEQFF	TGTGCCAGCCTCCCCGCTAGCGGGAGTGATGAGCAGTTCTTC
few	TRBV5-6	NA	TRBJ2-7	13	CASLVKGTAEQYF	TGTGCCAGCTTGGTTAAGGGCACTGCGGAGCAGTACTTC
few	TRBV6-4	NA	TRBJ1-5	16	CASHGRIHHSNQPQHF	TGTGCCAGCCATGGACGGATCCATCATAGCAATCAGCCCCAGCATTTT
NA	TRBV2	NA	TRBJ1-1	15	CASSEVQGQNTEAFF	TGTGCCAGCAGTGAAGTACAGGGTCAGAACACTGAAGCTTTCTTT
few	TRBV20-1	NA	TRBJ2-7	15	CSATSVQGTSYEQYF	TGCAGTGCTACTTCGGTTCAGGGGACCTCCTACGAGCAGTACTTC
NA	TRBV6-5	NA	TRBJ1-3	16	CASSYSTGSSGNTIYF	TGTGCCAGCAGTTACTCGACCGGGAGCTCTGGAAACACCATATATTTT
few	TRBV6-6	NA	TRBJ2-4	14	CASREQGGKNIQYF	TGTGCCAGCAGAGAACAGGGAGGCAAAAACATTCAGTACTTC
NA	TRBV29-1	NA	TRBJ1-2	11	CSVAQEVDYTF	TGCAGCGTTGCCCAGGAAGTGGACTACACCTTC
NA	TRBV9	TRBD2	TRBJ2-3	15	CASSTSGGRTDTQYF	TGTGCCAGCTCCACTAGCGGGGGTCGCACAGATACGCAGTATTTT
NA	TRBV10-3	TRBD1	TRBJ2-3	14	CAISSGVGTDAQYF	TGTGCCATCAGTTCAGGGGTGGGGACAGATGCGCAGTATTTT
NA	TRBV20-1	NA	TRBJ1-5	12	CSAWDRTQPQHF	TGCAGTGCTTGGGACCGCACTCAGCCCCAGCATTTT
NA	TRBV10-3	TRBD1	TRBJ1-4	14	CAIRGTGADEKLFF	TGTGCCATCAGGGGGACAGGGGCGGACGAAAAACTGTTTTTT
once	TRBV12-3/TRBV12-4	NA	TRBJ1-2	17	CASTPRAGRGVNYGYTF	TGTGCCAGCACCCCGAGGGCAGGAAGAGGTGTTAACTATGGCTACACCTTC
NA	TRBV3-1	TRBD2	TRBJ2-5	15	CASNQAGDPQETQYF	TGTGCCAGCAACCAAGCGGGGGACCCCCAAGAGACCCAGTACTTC
few	TRBV5-1	NA	TRBJ1-6	16	CASSNGLSSYNSPLHF	TGCGCCAGCAGTAACGGCCTCAGCTCCTATAATTCACCCCTCCACTTT
NA	TRBV20-1	NA	TRBJ1-2	13	CSARMGPLYGYTF	TGCAGTGCTAGAATGGGGCCCCTCTATGGCTACACCTTC
NA	TRBV9	NA	TRBJ2-3	14	CASSPSSRTDTQYF	TGTGCCAGCAGCCCATCGAGTAGGACAGATACGCAGTATTTT
few	TRBV10-1	NA	TRBJ1-2	13	CASSEGLDYGYTF	TGCGCCAGCAGTGAGGGTCTGGACTATGGCTACACCTTC
NA	TRBV9	NA	TRBJ2-7	14	CASSVDGVPYEQYF	TGTGCCAGCAGCGTAGATGGGGTACCCTACGAGCAGTACTTC
NA	TRBV10-1	NA	TRBJ1-1	12	CASSSDRTEAFF	TGCGCCAGCAGTTCCGACAGGACTGAAGCTTTCTTT
NA	TRBV12-3/TRBV12-4	NA	TRBJ1-4	12	CASTSSPPGLFF	TGTGCCAGCACCTCCTCCCCACCTGGACTGTTTTTT
few	TRBV20-1	NA	TRBJ2-7	14	CSALRDIRAYEQYF	TGCAGTGCTTTAAGAGACATCCGGGCCTACGAGCAGTACTTC
NA	TRBV10-3	TRBD1	TRBJ2-7	16	CAISGGTGGGSYEQYF	TGTGCCATCAGTGGAGGGACAGGGGGAGGCTCCTACGAGCAGTACTTC
NA	TRBV9	NA	TRBJ2-2	12	CASSRNTRELFF	TGTGCCAGCAGCAGAAACACCAGGGAGCTGTTTTTT
NA	TRBV25-1	TRBD1	TRBJ2-7	20	CASSEGGTGAHPTDYNEQYF	TGTGCCAGCAGTGAAGGTGGAACAGGGGCCCACCCGACCGATTACAATGAGCAGTACTTC
NA	TRBV14	TRBD2	TRBJ2-3	16	CASSLLPTSDGDTQYF	TGTGCCAGCAGCCTCCTACCTACTAGCGACGGAGATACGCAGTATTTT